This is a list of T cell receptor beta chains from one sample in a study of beta chain features in type 1 diabetes. The table came from immunoSEQ multiplex PCR; TCRdb's copy has only in-frame clones and leaves some out. The sample records roughly 25,000 clones, approximately 70% being singletons. The sequenced sample was Tregs from blood. These receptors came from a woman aged 40 to 55 in good health. Both conserved end residues are part of each CDR3. The D gene is left open where the match is weak. Not every row has a clone size; where given, it reads once, few, many or a size class.

TRBV5-1	TRBJ2-7	-	-	TGCGCCAGCAGCTTGATCGGACACCAATCCTACGAGCAGTACTTC	CASSLIGHQSYEQYF
TRBV5-1	TRBJ2-2	-	TRBD1	TGCGCCAGCAGCTTTCGGGGACAGGGCTCGAACACCGGGGAGCTGTTTTTT	CASSFRGQGSNTGELFF
TRBV27	TRBJ1-6	-	-	TGTGCCAGCAATCCAGACAGGACGGGAAATTCACCCCTCCACTTT	CASNPDRTGNSPLHF
TRBV10-3	TRBJ1-2	-	TRBD1	TGTGCCATCAGTGAGTCAGGGGGCGCGAGCTACACCTTC	CAISESGGASYTF
TRBV7-2	TRBJ2-2	-	TRBD2	TGTGCCAGCAGCTTAGCAAGGCGGCTAGCGGGTACTACCGGGGAGCTGTTTTTT	CASSLARRLAGTTGELFF
TRBV5-1	TRBJ2-1	-	TRBD1	TGCGCCAGCAGCGCTGACAGGGGTTTCTTGCAGTTCTTC	CASSADRGFLQFF
TRBV7-8	TRBJ2-3	few	TRBD2	TGTGCCAGCAGCGCGGCCGGGACTAGCAGGCCCACAGATACGCAGTATTTT	CASSAAGTSRPTDTQYF
TRBV29-1	TRBJ2-1	few	-	TGCAGCGTGTACAGGGCCTACAATGAGCAGTTCTTC	CSVYRAYNEQFF
TRBV19	TRBJ2-1	-	-	TGTGCCAGTATTGCCCGGGGTGCGTTTGAGCAGTTCTTC	CASIARGAFEQFF
TRBV29-1	TRBJ1-2	-	-	TGCAGCGTTGCCGAGGCCAAAGCTAACTATGGCTACACCTTC	CSVAEAKANYGYTF
TRBV6-6	TRBJ1-5	-	-	TGTGCCAGCAGTTACGGGCAGGGAAACCAGCCCCAGCATTTT	CASSYGQGNQPQHF
TRBV20-1	TRBJ1-2	-	-	TGCAGTGCTAGGAGTCCGGGTGGCTACACCTTC	CSARSPGGYTF
TRBV7-2	TRBJ2-6	-	TRBD1	TGTGCCAGCAGCCAAACCGGGACAGGGGGCGCCGGGGCCAACGTCCTGACTTTC	CASSQTGTGGAGANVLTF
TRBV5-4	TRBJ1-1	-	TRBD1	TGTGCCAGCAGCTTGGATCTACAGGGGCTAACTGAAGCTTTCTTT	CASSLDLQGLTEAFF
TRBV9	TRBJ2-5	-	TRBD2	TGTGCCAGCAGTAGCGGGGAGTACCAAGAGACCCAGTACTTC	CASSSGEYQETQYF
TRBV6-4	TRBJ2-7	once	TRBD2	TGTGCCAGCAGTCCCCTAGCGGGGGGGTACGAGCAGTACTTC	CASSPLAGGYEQYF
TRBV27	TRBJ1-2	-	-	TGTGCCAGCAGATCGGCCATACTAGCTAACTATGGCTACACCTTC	CASRSAILANYGYTF
TRBV19	TRBJ1-2	-	-	TGTGCCAGTAGTAAACGGGGAATGGATGGCTACACCTTC	CASSKRGMDGYTF
TRBV19	TRBJ2-3	-	TRBD2	TGTGCCAGTAGTAGTTGGTTTACTAGCGGGGCGACAGATACGCAGTATTTT	CASSSWFTSGATDTQYF
TRBV7-2	TRBJ2-1	-	-	TGTGCCAGCAGCCAGCCGGGCAATGAGCAGTTCTTC	CASSQPGNEQFF
TRBV18	TRBJ2-1	-	-	TGTGCCAGCTCATCCCTAGTAGCCGGTGAGCAGTTCTTC	CASSSLVAGEQFF
TRBV6-6	TRBJ1-3	-	TRBD1	TGTGCCAGCAGTCTCCAGGGGGCTGGAAACACCATATATTTT	CASSLQGAGNTIYF
TRBV27	TRBJ1-5	-	-	TGTGCCAGCAGTGAGTTCTATAGCAATCAGCCCCAGCATTTT	CASSEFYSNQPQHF
TRBV6-5	TRBJ1-3	-	-	TGTGCCAGCAGACGACAGTTAAGCTCTGGAAACACCATATATTTT	CASRRQLSSGNTIYF
TRBV4-3	TRBJ2-5	-	TRBD2	TGCGCCAGCAGCCCGGGACTAGCGGGGCGGGAGACCCAGTACTTC	CASSPGLAGRETQYF
TRBV5-6	TRBJ1-1	-	-	TGTGCCAGCAGCCTGACACGTACTGAAGCTTTCTTT	CASSLTRTEAFF
TRBV6-1	TRBJ2-6	-	TRBD1	TGTGCCACGGACAGGGGCCCTGGGGCCAACGTCCTGACTTTC	CATDRGPGANVLTF
TRBV10-3	TRBJ1-1	-	-	TGTGCCATCAGTGGTCGACAGAAGAACACTGAAGCTTTCTTT	CAISGRQKNTEAFF
TRBV11-2	TRBJ1-3	-	-	TGTGCCAGCAGCTTAGAGGCCTCTTCGAGAAACACCATATATTTT	CASSLEASSRNTIYF
TRBV6-5	TRBJ2-2	-	TRBD1	TGTGCCAGCACGACAGGGGAAGCCGGGGAGCTGTTTTTT	CASTTGEAGELFF
TRBV6-6	TRBJ1-5	-	-	TGTGCCAGCGGAGAAGCGGTCGGTCGGAATCAGCCCCAGCATTTT	CASGEAVGRNQPQHF
TRBV10-3	TRBJ1-2	-	-	TGTGCCATCACGGAGGGGCCTGGCTACACCTTC	CAITEGPGYTF
TRBV5-1	TRBJ2-1	-	TRBD1	TGCGCCAGCGGACCTCAGGGGGCGCTTAGCAATGAGCAGTTCTTC	CASGPQGALSNEQFF
TRBV18	TRBJ1-5	-	-	TGTGCCAGCTCACCTGGGACACAGAATCAGCCCCAGCATTTT	CASSPGTQNQPQHF
TRBV11-2	TRBJ2-7	-	-	TGTGCCAGCAGCCCGAGGACGGGAGAAGGAGAGCAGTACTTC	CASSPRTGEGEQYF
TRBV6-1	TRBJ1-1	-	TRBD1	TGTGCCAGCAGTGGTTACAGGGGAACTGAAGCTTTCTTT	CASSGYRGTEAFF
TRBV21-1	TRBJ2-7	once	-	TGTGCCAGCAGCAAAGAAGGGGGGGCCGTTTACGAGCAGTACTTC	CASSKEGGAVYEQYF
TRBV6-6	TRBJ1-2	-	TRBD1	TGTGCCAGCACCGATTACAGGGGGACTTATGGCTACACCTTC	CASTDYRGTYGYTF
TRBV7-2	TRBJ1-1	-	TRBD1	TGTGCCAGCAGCTACAGGGGTTCCCCTGAAGCTTTCTTT	CASSYRGSPEAFF
TRBV11-2	TRBJ2-7	-	TRBD1	TGTGCCAGCCGGGGACAGGGGCTCTCCTACGAGCAGTACTTC	CASRGQGLSYEQYF
TRBV5-4	TRBJ2-1	-	TRBD2	TGTGCCAGCCGTACCCGGGAAGCGGGGAGGTATGAGCAGTTCTTC	CASRTREAGRYEQFF
TRBV7-2	TRBJ2-5	-	TRBD1	TGTGCCAGCAGCGATACCGGGACAGGAGCAGAGACCCAGTACTTC	CASSDTGTGAETQYF
TRBV16	TRBJ1-2	-	TRBD1	TGTGCCAGCAGCCGATCGACAGGGGGAAACTATGGCTACACCTTC	CASSRSTGGNYGYTF
TRBV5-6	TRBJ2-3	-	TRBD2	TGTGCCAGCAGCACGACTAGCGGGGGGACTTTCACAGATACGCAGTATTTT	CASSTTSGGTFTDTQYF
TRBV9	TRBJ2-2	-	TRBD1	TGTGCCAGCAGCGTTACCGGGACAGGGCTGACCACCGGGGAGCTGTTTTTT	CASSVTGTGLTTGELFF
TRBV4-3	TRBJ1-2	-	-	TGCGCCAGCAGCCAAGAGGGGGCAGGAAGGCATGGCTACACCTTC	CASSQEGAGRHGYTF
TRBV18	TRBJ2-2	-	-	TGTGCCAGCTCACTCAAATTCGGGGGTCTGAACACCGGGGAGCTGTTTTTT	CASSLKFGGLNTGELFF
TRBV6-1	TRBJ1-2	-	-	TGTGCCAGCAGTACGGGGGTTTTCAACTATGGCTACACCTTC	CASSTGVFNYGYTF
TRBV29-1	TRBJ1-1	-	-	TGCAGCGTTCAGGACACTGAAGCTTTCTTT	CSVQDTEAFF
TRBV7-6	TRBJ2-7	-	TRBD1	TGTGCCAGCAGCCGGGACAGGGACGCCTACGAGCAGTACTTC	CASSRDRDAYEQYF
TRBV12-5	TRBJ2-5	few	-	TGTGCTAGTGGTTTGGAGCCAGGGCAGACCCAGTACTTC	CASGLEPGQTQYF
TRBV5-6	TRBJ1-2	-	-	TGTGCCAGCAGCGAACCCAGGGTCCCCTTTTTTGGCTACACCTTC	CASSEPRVPFFGYTF
TRBV5-1	TRBJ2-5	-	-	TGCGCCAGCGCCCGGGGGGCTGGGCAAGAGACCCAGTACTTC	CASARGAGQETQYF
TRBV5-1	TRBJ2-7	-	TRBD1	TGCGCCAGCAGCTCTCGACAGGGAGCCTACGAGCAGTACTTC	CASSSRQGAYEQYF
TRBV6-5	TRBJ2-3	-	TRBD2	TGTGCCAGCAGTTTCCTAGCGGGGGAAGATACGCAGTATTTT	CASSFLAGEDTQYF
TRBV7-2	TRBJ2-3	-	TRBD2	TGTGCCAGCAGCTTTATTACGTTCGGGGCGGGGGGGTACACAGATACGCAGTATTTT	CASSFITFGAGGYTDTQYF
TRBV29-1	TRBJ1-2	-	-	TGCAGCGTTGAGGCTGGGAGGACCTATGGCTACACCTTC	CSVEAGRTYGYTF
TRBV5-1	TRBJ1-6	-	-	TGCGCCAGCAGCTTGGGGGCAGGGGCCCTCCACTTT	CASSLGAGALHF
TRBV18	TRBJ1-1	-	-	TGTGCCAGCTCACCACCCAACGGGGGGAGGAACGAAGCTTTCTTT	CASSPPNGGRNEAFF